Listed here are 2 T cell receptor beta chains from one sample, sequenced in a study of shared clonotypes between healthy human individuals. The naive CD8 population came from CD45RO-negative cells selected for CCR7, without terminally differentiated effector memory CD45RA+ cells. Only in-frame clones appear in the TCRdb table, and some are missing; sequencing was by immunoSEQ multiplex PCR. Of around 700,000 clones in the sample, approximately 90% are singletons; the top ten hold 24%. Input material: naive CD8+ T cells sorted from blood. All receptors come from a man between 25 and 39 years old in good health.

The V gene is TRBV27, the J gene TRBJ1-1; D uncertain. CDR1 MNHEY and CDR2 SMNVEV come from the germline V gene (reference sequence). V lost 7 bases to trimming and J lost 0 bases, with 9 bases between them. The CDR3 consists of 13 residues. CDR3 in amino acids: CASMRSLNTEAFF. In nucleotides, the CDR3 is TGTGCCAGCATGCGGAGTTTGAACACTGAAGCTTTCTTT.

The chain employs TRBV28 and TRBJ1-1; D is unclear. The CDR3 is made up of 14 amino acids. V was clipped by 6 bases and J by 5 bases, with 16 bases between them. The germline gives CDR1 MDHEN, CDR2 SYDVKM. The CDR3 DNA follows: TGTGCCAGCAGACGGACGTTCGCGGGGACTGAAGCTTTCTTT. Protein sequence: CASRRTFAGTEAFF.